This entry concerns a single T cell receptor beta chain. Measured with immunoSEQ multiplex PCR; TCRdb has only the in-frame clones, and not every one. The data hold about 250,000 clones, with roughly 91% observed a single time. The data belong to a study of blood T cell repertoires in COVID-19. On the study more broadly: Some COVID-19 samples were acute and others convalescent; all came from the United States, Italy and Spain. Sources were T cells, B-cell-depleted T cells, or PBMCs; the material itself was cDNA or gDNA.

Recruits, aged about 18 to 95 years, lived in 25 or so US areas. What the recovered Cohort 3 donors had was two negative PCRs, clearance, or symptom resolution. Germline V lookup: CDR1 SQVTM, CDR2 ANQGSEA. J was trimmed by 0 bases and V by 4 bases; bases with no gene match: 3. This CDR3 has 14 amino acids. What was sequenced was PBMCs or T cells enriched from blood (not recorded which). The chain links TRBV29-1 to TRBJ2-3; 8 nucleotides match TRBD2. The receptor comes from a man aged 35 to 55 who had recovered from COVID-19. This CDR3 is CSVAPSGSTDTQYF. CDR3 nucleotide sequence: TGCAGCGTTGCACCTAGCGGGAGCACAGATACGCAGTATTTT.